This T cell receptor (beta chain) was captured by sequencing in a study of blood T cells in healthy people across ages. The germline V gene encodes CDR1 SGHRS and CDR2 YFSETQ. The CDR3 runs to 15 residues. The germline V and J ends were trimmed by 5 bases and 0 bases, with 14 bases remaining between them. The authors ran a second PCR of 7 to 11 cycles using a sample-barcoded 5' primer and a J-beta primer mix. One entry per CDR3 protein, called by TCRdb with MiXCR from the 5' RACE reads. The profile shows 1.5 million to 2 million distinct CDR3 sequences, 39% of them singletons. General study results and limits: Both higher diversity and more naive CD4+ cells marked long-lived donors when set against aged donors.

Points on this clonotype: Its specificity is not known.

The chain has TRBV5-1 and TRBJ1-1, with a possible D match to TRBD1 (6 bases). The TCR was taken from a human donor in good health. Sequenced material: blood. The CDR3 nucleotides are TGCGCCAGCAGGGGTGGGGGCGGTATGAACACTGAAGCTTTCTTT. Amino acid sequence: CASRGGGGMNTEAFF. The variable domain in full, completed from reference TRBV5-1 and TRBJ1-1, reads KAGVTQTPRYLIKTRGQQVTLSCSPISGHRSVSWYQQTPGQGLQFLFEYFSETQRNKGNFPGRFSGRQFSNSRSEMNVSTLELGDSALYLCASRGGGGMNTEAFFGQGTRLTVV.